This passage covers 8 T cell receptor beta chains from one sample sequenced in a study of blood T cell repertoires in COVID-19. Data came from immunoSEQ multiplex PCR; TCRdb stores just in-frame clones and leaves some out. The sample lists around 97,000 clones, about 87% occurring once. Source material: peripheral blood. These receptors were collected from a human donor in a cohort sampled during active COVID-19.

This sequence joins TRBV6-6 and TRBJ2-4; TRBD2 is a possible D gene (6 bases). Germline CDR1 reads MNHNY; CDR2 reads SVGAGI (reference sequence). The CDR3 is 14 amino acids. V shed 5 bases and J shed 14 bases, with 22 bases lying between them. The CDR3 is CASSTTMGLSLKYF. CDR3 DNA sequence: TGTGCCAGCAGTACCACGATGGGACTCTCTTTAAAGTACTTC.

V gene TRBV18 combines with J gene TRBJ1-1; TRBD1 aligns across 11 bases. Looked up from germline, CDR1 is KGHSH and CDR2 is LQKENI. After removal of 3 bases from V and 5 bases from J, the junction contained 11 bases not matched to a gene. The CDR3 consists of 17 residues. The CDR3 is CASSPSISGTGGTEAFF. For the CDR3, the DNA is TGTGCCAGCTCACCCAGTATATCCGGGACAGGGGGAACTGAAGCTTTCTTT.

Only a few counts were recorded for this clone. The chain is built from TRBV11-2 and TRBJ1-3; D may be TRBD1 (5 bases). The CDR3 consists of 15 residues. Trimming removed 2 bases at V and 0 bases at J, with 8 bases between. The germline gives CDR1 SGHAT, CDR2 FQNNGV. The CDR3: CASSLRGFSGNTIYF. As DNA, the CDR3 is TGTGCCAGCAGCTTAAGGGGCTTCTCTGGAAACACCATATATTTT.

V and J are TRBV27 and TRBJ1-2; D perhaps matches TRBD1 (6 bases). CDR1 and CDR2 from the germline V gene are MNHEY and SMNVEV (reference sequence). Trimming took 5 bases from V and 7 from J, leaving 14 bases between them. This CDR3 is 13 amino acids long. The DNA of the CDR3 is TGTGCCAGCAGTCCCAGGGGAGGGGCTGGCTACACCTTC. As protein: CASSPRGGAGYTF.

The rearrangement links TRBV5-6 to TRBJ1-1; D may be TRBD1 (5 bases). This CDR3 contains 14 residues. The germline V gene has CDR1 SGHDT and CDR2 YYEEEE. V was pared by 2 bases and J by 5 bases, with 13 bases between. CDR3 in DNA: TGTGCCAGCAGCTTTGAACAGGAGGGGACTGAAGCTTTCTTT. This translates into CASSFEQEGTEAFF.

V usage is TRBV2 and J usage is TRBJ2-5; D is undetermined. In germline, CDR1 is SNHLY, CDR2 FYNNEI. This CDR3 has 11 amino acids. V was cut by 3 bases and J by 9 bases, with 8 bases left in between. The CDR3 DNA reads TGTGCCAGCAGTGAGAGGCGGTCCCAGTACTTC. It translates to CASSERRSQYF.

The gene calls are TRBV2 and TRBJ1-5, with D possibly matching TRBD1 (5 bases). The V end lost 7 bases, the J end lost 5 bases, and 18 bases lay between the germline ends. Germline V CDR1 and CDR2: SNHLY, FYNNEI. The CDR3 totals 15 residues. The CDR3 DNA reads as TGTGCCAGCAAAGCCCCGTCCTGGGGGGATCAGCCCCAGCATTTT. Protein sequence: CASKAPSWGDQPQHF.

J is TRBJ2-3 and V is TRBV5-4, with 9 bases lining up with TRBD2. Looked up from germline, CDR1 is SGHNT and CDR2 is YYREEE (reference sequence). This CDR3 has 16 residues. The V gene end was trimmed by 0 bases and the J gene end by 4 bases; junction bases not matched to a gene: 6. The CDR3 DNA reads as TGTGCCAGCAGCTTGGGCAGCGGGGGGAACTCAGATACGCAGTATTTT. Protein sequence: CASSLGSGGNSDTQYF.